This T cell receptor beta chain is from a study of early T cells in non-severe SARS-CoV-2 infection. Across the study: The input, bulk RNA from unsorted whole blood, was sequenced, and chains were unpaired.

Points from the study as a whole: In VDJdb matching, anti-spike CD8 responses were favored while private and CD4 specificities went missing.

Attachment of unique molecular identifiers to individual cDNA molecules was performed. TCRdb re-analysed the 5' RACE reads in MiXCR, keeping a single row per CDR3 protein. The sample lists some 77,000 distinct CDR3 sequences, approximately 5% occurring once. This clonotype was seen ten or more times. Its specificity is unknown. Sequenced material: whole blood, taken at baseline. The receptor was isolated from an adult who was a healthcare worker with PCR-confirmed SARS-CoV-2 infection or an uninfected control (not recorded which).

This CDR3 reads CSAGTGTYEQYF. CDR3 coding DNA: TGCAGTGCTGGGACAGGGACCTACGAGCAGTACTTC. The chain recombines TRBV20-1 with TRBJ2-7, with 9 bases that match TRBD1. The CDR3 extends over 12 amino acids. The germline V gene encodes CDR1 DFQATT and CDR2 SNEGSKA (reference sequence). The ends lost 5 bases at V and 2 bases at J; junction bases unmatched: 1.